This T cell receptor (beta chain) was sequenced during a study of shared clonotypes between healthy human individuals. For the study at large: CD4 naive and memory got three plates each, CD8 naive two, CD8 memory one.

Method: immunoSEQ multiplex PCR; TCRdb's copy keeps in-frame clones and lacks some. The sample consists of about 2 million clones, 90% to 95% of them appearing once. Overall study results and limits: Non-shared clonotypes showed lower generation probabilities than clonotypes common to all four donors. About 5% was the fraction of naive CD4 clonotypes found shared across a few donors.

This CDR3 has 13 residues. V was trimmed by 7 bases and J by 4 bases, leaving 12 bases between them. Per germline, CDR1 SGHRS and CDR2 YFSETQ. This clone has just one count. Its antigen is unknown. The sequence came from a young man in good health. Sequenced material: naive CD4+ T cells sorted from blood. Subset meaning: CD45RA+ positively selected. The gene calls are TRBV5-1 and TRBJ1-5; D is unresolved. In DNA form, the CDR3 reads TGCGCCAGCGCCGACAACCCGAATCAGCCCCAGCATTTT. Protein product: CASADNPNQPQHF.